This T cell receptor (beta chain) is from a study of PD-1 blockade in classical Hodgkin lymphoma. Here immunoSEQ multiplex PCR was the method, and the copy in TCRdb shows in-frame clones only, minus some. The sample holds about 84,000 clones, around 90% seen once. After autologous stem cell transplantation all patients relapsed, and prior brentuximab vedotin exposure differed between cohorts. This CDR3 has 15 amino acids. Losses at the gene ends were 5 bases for V and 4 bases for J; bases not matched to a gene: 9. Per the germline V gene, CDR1 is WNHNN and CDR2 is SYGVQD (reference sequence). Sequenced material: peripheral blood mononuclear cells (PBMCs), taken at baseline. This chain links TRBV10-1 with TRBJ2-3; 7 nucleotides align to TRBD2. This clonotype was sampled from a human donor with classical Hodgkin lymphoma. CDR3 nucleotide sequence: TGCGCCAGCAGTTTGCGGGAGAGAGGGCCAGATACGCAGTATTTT. Protein product: CASSLRERGPDTQYF.